The present TCR beta chain was sequenced within a study of cytomegalovirus exposure and HLA in healthy donors. Points from the study as a whole: Rarity characterized most TCR sequences, yet some public TCRs appeared in many donors.

The germline CDR1 and CDR2 sequences are SNHLY and FYNNEI. V was pared by 6 bases and J by 12 bases, with 15 bases between. This CDR3 contains 11 residues. Concerning this clone itself: Its target is unknown.

The PCR made use of 60 Vbeta and 13 Jbeta primers. The protocol was immunoSEQ multiplex PCR, while the TCRdb copy is restricted to in-frame clones and leaves out a portion. The sample contains 150,000 to 200,000 clones, roughly 79% of which appear only once. The chain combines TRBV2 with TRBJ2-7; D possibly corresponds to TRBD1 (6 bases). Sequencing was performed on PBMCs. The source of this sequence is a woman aged 40 to 55 in good health and CMV-seronegative. For the CDR3, the DNA is TGTGCCAGCAGCCCCGACAGGACCTCGTACTTC. Translating gives CASSPDRTSYF. The full variable domain, its missing parts supplied by reference TRBV2 and TRBJ2-7, is EPEVTQTPSHQVTQMGQEVILRCVPISNHLYFYWYRQILGQKVEFLVSFYNNEISEKSEIFDDQFSVERPDGSNFTLKIRSTKLEDSAMYFCASSPDRTSYFGPGTRLTVT.